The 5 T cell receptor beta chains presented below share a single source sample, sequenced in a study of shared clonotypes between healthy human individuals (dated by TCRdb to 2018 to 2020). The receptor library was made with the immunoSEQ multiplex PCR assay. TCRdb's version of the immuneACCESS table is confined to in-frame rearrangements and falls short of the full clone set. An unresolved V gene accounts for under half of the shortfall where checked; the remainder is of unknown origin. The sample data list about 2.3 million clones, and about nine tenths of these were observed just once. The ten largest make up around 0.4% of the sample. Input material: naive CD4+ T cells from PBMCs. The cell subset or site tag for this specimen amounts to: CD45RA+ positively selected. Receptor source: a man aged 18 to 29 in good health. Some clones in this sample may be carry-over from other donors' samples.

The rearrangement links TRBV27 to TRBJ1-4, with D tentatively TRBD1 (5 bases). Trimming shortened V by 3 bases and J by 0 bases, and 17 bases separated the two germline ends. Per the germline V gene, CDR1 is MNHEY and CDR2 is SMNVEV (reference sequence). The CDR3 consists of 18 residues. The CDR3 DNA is TGTGCCAGCAGTTTTGCTGGGGCCGGACCGTCAACTAATGAAAAACTGTTTTTT. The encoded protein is CASSFAGAGPSTNEKLFF. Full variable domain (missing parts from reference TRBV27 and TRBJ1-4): EAQVTQNPRYLITVTGKKLTVTCSQNMNHEYMSWYRQDPGLGLRQIYYSMNVEVTDKGDVPEGYKVSRKEKRNFPLILESPSPNQTSLYFCASSFAGAGPSTNEKLFFGSGTQLSVL.

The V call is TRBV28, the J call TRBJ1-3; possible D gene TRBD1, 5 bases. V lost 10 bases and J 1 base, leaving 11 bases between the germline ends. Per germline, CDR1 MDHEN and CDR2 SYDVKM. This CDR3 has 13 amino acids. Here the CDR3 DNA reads TGTGCCATAGCCCAGGGTTCTGGAAACACCATATATTTT. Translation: CAIAQGSGNTIYF.

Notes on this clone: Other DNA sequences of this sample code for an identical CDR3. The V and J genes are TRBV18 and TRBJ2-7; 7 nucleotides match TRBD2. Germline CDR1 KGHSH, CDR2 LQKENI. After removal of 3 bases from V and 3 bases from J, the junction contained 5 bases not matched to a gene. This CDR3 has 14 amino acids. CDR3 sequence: CASSPSAGDYEQYF. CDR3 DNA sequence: TGTGCCAGCTCACCCTCTGCGGGGGACTACGAGCAGTACTTC. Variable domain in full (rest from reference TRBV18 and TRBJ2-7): NAGVMQNPRHLVRRRGQEARLRCSPMKGHSHVYWYRQLPEEGLKFMVYLQKENIIDESGMPKERFSAEFPKEGPSILRIQQVVRGDSAAYFCASSPSAGDYEQYFGPGTRLTVT.

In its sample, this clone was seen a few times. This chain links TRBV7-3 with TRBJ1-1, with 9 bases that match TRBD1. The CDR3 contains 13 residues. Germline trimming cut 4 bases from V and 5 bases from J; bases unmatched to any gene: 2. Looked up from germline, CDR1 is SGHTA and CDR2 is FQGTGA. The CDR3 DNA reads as TGTGCCAGCAGCTCAGGGACAGGGACTGAAGCTTTCTTT. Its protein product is CASSSGTGTEAFF.

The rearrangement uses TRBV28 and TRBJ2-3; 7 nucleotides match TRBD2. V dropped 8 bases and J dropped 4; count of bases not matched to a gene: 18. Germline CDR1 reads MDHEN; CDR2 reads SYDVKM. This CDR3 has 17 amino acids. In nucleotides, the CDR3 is TGTGCCAGCTCCGGGGCGGGGAGGGGTCGAGTATCAGATACGCAGTATTTT. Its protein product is CASSGAGRGRVSDTQYF.